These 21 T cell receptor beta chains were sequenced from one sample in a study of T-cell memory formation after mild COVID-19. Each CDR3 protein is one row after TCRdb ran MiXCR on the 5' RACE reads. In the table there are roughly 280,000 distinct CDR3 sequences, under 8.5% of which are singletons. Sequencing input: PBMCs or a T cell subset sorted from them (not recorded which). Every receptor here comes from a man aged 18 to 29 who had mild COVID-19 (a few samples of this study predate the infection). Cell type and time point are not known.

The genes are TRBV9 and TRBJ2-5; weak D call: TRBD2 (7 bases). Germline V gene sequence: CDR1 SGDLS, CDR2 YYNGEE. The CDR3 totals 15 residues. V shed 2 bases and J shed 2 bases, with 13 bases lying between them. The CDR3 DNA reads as TGTGCCAGCAGCGTCGCGGGGGCTACTCAAGAGACCCAGTACTTC. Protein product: CASSVAGATQETQYF.

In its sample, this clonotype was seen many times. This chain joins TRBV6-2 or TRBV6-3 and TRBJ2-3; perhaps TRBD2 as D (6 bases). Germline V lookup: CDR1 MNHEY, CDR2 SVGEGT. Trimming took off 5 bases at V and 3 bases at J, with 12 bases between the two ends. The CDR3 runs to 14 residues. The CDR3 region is CASSHGTPTDTQYF. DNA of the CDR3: TGTGCCAGCAGTCACGGGACTCCGACAGATACGCAGTATTTT.

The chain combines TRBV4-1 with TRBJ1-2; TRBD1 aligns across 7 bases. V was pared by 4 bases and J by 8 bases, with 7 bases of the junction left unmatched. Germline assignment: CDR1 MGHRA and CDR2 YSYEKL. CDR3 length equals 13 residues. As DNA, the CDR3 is TGCGCCAGCAGCCGGACAGGCTTGGAGGGCTACACCTTC. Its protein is CASSRTGLEGYTF.

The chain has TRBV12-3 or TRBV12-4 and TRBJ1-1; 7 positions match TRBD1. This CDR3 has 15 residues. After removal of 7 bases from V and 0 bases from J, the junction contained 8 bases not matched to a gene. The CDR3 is CASTGARGLNTEAFF. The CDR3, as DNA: TGTGCCAGCACGGGGGCCAGGGGGTTGAACACTGAAGCTTTCTTT.

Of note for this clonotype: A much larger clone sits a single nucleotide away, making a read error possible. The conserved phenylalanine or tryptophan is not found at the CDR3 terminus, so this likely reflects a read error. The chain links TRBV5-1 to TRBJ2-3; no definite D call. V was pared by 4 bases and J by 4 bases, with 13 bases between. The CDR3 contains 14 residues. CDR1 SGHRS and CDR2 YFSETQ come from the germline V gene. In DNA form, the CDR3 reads TGCGCCAGCAGCCGGAGACTCCCCCCAGATACGCAGTATTCT. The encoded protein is CASSRRLPPDTQYS.

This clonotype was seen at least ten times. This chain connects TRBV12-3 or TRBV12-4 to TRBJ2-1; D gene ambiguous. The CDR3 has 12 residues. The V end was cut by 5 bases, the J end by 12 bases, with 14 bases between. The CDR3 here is CASSRSLGVQFF. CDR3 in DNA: TGTGCCAGCAGTCGGTCCCTTGGGGTGCAGTTCTTC.

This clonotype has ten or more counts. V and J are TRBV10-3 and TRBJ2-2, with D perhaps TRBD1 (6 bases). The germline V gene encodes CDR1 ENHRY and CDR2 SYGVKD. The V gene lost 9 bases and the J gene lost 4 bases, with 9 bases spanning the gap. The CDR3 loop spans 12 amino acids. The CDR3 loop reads CAIGQSTGELFF. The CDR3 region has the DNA TGTGCCATTGGACAGTCCACCGGGGAGCTGTTTTTT.

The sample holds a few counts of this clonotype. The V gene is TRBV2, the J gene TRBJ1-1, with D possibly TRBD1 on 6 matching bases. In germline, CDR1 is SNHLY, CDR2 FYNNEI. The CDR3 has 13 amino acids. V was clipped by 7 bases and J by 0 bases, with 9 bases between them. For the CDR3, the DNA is TGTGCCAGCAACAGGGATATGAACACTGAAGCTTTCTTT. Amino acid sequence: CASNRDMNTEAFF. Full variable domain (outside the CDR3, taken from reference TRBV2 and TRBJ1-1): EPEVTQTPSHQVTQMGQEVILRCVPISNHLYFYWYRQILGQKVEFLVSFYNNEISEKSEIFDDQFSVERPDGSNFTLKIRSTKLEDSAMYFCASNRDMNTEAFFGQGTRLTVV.

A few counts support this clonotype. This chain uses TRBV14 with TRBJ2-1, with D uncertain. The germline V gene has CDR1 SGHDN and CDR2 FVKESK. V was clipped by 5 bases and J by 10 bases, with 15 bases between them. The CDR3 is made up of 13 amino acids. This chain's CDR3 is CASSGPLNWEQFF. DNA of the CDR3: TGTGCCAGCAGCGGGCCTCTTAACTGGGAGCAGTTCTTC.

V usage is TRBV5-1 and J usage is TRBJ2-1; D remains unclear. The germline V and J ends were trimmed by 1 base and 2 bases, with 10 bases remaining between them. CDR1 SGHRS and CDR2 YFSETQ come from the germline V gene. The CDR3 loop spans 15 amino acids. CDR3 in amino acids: CASSLTEAPYNEQFF. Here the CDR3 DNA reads TGCGCCAGCAGCTTGACGGAAGCTCCCTACAATGAGCAGTTCTTC.

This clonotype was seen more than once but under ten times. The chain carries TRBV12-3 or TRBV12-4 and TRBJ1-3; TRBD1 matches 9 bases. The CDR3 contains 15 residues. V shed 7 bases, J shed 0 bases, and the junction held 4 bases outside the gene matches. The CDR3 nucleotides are TGTGCCAGCACCACGGACAGGGGCTCTGGAAACACCATATATTTT. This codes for CASTTDRGSGNTIYF.

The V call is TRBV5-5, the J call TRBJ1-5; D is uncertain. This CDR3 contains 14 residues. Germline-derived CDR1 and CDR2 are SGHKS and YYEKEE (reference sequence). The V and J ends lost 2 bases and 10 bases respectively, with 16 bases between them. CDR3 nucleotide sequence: TGTGCCAGCAGCTTCTCTCCTGGAATCAGCCCCCAGCATTTT. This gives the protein CASSFSPGISPQHF. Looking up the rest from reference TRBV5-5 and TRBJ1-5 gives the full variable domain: DAGVTQSPTHLIKTRGQQVTLRCSPISGHKSVSWYQQVLGQGPQFIFQYYEKEERGRGNFPDRFSARQFPNYSSELNVNALLLGDSALYLCASSFSPGISPQHFGDGTRLSIL.

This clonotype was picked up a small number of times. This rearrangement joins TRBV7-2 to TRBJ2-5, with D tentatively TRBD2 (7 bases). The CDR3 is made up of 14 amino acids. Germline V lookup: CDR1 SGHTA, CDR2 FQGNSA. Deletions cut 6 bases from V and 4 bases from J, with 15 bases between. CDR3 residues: CASSQHREGETQYF. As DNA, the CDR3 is TGTGCCAGCAGTCAGCACAGGGAGGGAGAGACCCAGTACTTC.

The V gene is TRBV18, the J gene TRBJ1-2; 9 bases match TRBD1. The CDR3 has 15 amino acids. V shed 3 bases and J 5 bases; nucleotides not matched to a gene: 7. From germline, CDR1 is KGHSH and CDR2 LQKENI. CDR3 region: CASSPETGGGYGYTF. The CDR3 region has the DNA TGTGCCAGCTCACCCGAGACAGGGGGAGGATATGGCTACACCTTC.

The CDR3 spells CSAQLTGEWAEAFF. CDR3 nucleotide sequence: TGCAGTGCCCAATTAACAGGGGAGTGGGCTGAAGCTTTCTTT. V usage is TRBV20-1 and J usage is TRBJ1-1; 7 bases line up with TRBD1. Germline trimming cut 6 bases from V and 6 bases from J; bases unmatched to any gene: 13. There are 14 residues in the CDR3. The germline V gene encodes CDR1 DFQATT and CDR2 SNEGSKA (reference sequence).

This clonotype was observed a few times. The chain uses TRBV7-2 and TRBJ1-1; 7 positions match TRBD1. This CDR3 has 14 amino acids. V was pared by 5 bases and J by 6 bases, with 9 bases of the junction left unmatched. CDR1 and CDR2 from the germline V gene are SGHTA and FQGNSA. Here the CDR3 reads CASSPATGRAEAFF. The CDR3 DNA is TGTGCCAGCAGCCCCGCGACAGGGAGGGCTGAAGCTTTCTTT.

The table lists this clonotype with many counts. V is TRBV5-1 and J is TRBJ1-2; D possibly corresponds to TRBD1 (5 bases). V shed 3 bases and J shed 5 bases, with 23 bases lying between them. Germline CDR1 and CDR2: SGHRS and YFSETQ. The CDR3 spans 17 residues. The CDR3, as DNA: TGCGCCAGCAGCTCTTCATACGGACAAGCTTTGAGTTATGGCTACACCTTC. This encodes CASSSSYGQALSYGYTF.

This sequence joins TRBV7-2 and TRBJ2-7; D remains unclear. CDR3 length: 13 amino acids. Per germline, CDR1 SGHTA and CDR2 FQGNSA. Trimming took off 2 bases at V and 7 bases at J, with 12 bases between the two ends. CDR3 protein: CASSLKVGREQYF. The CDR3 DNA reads TGTGCCAGCAGCTTAAAAGTGGGTCGGGAGCAGTACTTC.

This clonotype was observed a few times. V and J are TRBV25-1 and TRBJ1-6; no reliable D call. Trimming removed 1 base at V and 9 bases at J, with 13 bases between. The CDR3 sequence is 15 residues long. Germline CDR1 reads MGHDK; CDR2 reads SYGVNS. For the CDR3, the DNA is TGTGCCAGCAGTGAATTAGAGGGAGGAGGTTCACCCCTCCACTTT. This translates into CASSELEGGGSPLHF.

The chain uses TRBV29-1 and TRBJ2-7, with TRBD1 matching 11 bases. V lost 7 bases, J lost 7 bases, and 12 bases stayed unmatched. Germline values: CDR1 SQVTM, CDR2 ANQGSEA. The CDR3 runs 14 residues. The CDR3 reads CSAGGGQGAEEQYF. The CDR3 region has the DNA TGCAGCGCCGGGGGCGGACAGGGGGCGGAGGAGCAGTACTTC.

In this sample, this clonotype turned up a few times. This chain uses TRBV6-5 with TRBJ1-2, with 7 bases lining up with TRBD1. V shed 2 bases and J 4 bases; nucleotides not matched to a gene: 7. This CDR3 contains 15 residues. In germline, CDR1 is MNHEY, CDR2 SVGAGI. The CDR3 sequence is CASSYVSTGIYGYTF. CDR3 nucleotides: TGTGCCAGCAGTTACGTTTCGACAGGGATCTATGGCTACACCTTC.